This T cell receptor (beta chain) was found in a study of blood T cell repertoires in COVID-19. Background on the study: Collection of acute and convalescent COVID-19 samples took place in the United States, Italy and Spain.

Profiled with immunoSEQ multiplex PCR; TCRdb holds only in-frame clones, not every one. This sample carries around 230,000 clones, about 85% of them seen once, and the ten largest clones take approximately 7.9%. Germline CDR1 is MNHEY and CDR2 is SMNVEV (reference sequence). This CDR3 spans 15 amino acids. Trimming removed 1 base at V and 8 bases at J, with 16 bases between. This clonotype was obtained from a woman older than 75 with acute or convalescent COVID-19. The gene calls are TRBV27 and TRBJ2-3; D is unresolved. Sequenced input: peripheral blood. The CDR3 sequence is CASSLFGLVVGTQYF. DNA of the CDR3: TGTGCCAGCAGTTTATTTGGCCTAGTGGTTGGTACGCAGTATTTT.